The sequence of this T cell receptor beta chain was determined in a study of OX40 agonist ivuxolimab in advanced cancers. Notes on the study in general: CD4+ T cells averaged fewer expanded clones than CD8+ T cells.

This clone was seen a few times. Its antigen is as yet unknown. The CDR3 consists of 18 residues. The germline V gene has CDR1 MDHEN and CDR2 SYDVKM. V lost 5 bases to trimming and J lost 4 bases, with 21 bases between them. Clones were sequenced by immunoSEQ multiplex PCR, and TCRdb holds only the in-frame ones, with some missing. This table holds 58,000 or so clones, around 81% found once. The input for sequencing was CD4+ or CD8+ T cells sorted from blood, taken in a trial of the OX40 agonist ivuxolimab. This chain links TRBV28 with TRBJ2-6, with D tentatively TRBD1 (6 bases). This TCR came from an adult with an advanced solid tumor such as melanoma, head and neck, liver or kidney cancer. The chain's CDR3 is CASSPPPGHPAGANVLTF. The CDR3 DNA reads TGTGCCAGCAGTCCTCCGCCGGGACACCCTGCCGGGGCCAACGTCCTGACTTTC.